This T cell receptor beta chain was captured in a study of T cell responses to AZD1222 COVID-19 vaccine. The study, taken as a whole, reports: Two AZD1222 administrations were followed by greater Spike-specific TCR breadth and depth. All repertoire sampling was performed exclusively after the peak T cell response.

Whether given at about 4 or about 12 weeks, second doses were pooled. Of note for this clone: Its antigen remains unknown. A read error may account for a junction end that differs from germline.

Germline CDR1 reads SSHAT; CDR2 reads FNYEAQ (reference sequence). CDR3 length: 14 amino acids. TCRdb's copy holds only in-frame clones and misses some; the assay was immunoSEQ multiplex PCR. Of 100,000 to 150,000 clones in the sample, more than 90% were seen once. This TCR was recovered from an adult who received the AZD1222 COVID-19 vaccine. The V call is TRBV7-7, the J call TRBJ2-1; D tentatively reads TRBD1 or TRBD2 (6 bases each). Sequenced here: peripheral blood, sampled 28 days after the second AZD1222 dose. The CDR3 region is CASSLGGSLNEQFF. DNA for the CDR3: TGTGCTAGCAGCTTAGGGGGGTCGCTCAATGAGCAGTTCTTC.